This is a list of T cell receptor beta chains from one sample in a study of CD8 T cells in ankylosing spondylitis. Via MiXCR, TCRdb re-called the 5' RACE reads, giving one row per CDR3 protein. The table shows roughly 440,000 distinct CDR3 sequences, with approximately 17% occurring only once. The source material was blood, either unsorted or a sorted T cell fraction (not recorded which). The origin of the receptors is a male donor with ankylosing spondylitis. CDR3s leave out the opening cysteine and the closing phenylalanine or tryptophan. The size of a clone is reported for some rows only, either as once, few or many, or as a class for expanded clones.

once | TRBV6-1 | ASSGNTSGRETLY
many | TRBV5-1 | ASSLAGSSYEQY
few | TRBV20-1 | SARGGTGGPHEQY
- | TRBV29-1 | SVEVLRNTIY
- | TRBV10-3 | AIMGTGAYEQY
- | TRBV5-1 | ASSSSIAGGQETQY
- | TRBV2 | ASSPGQAPYEQY
few | TRBV27 | ASSLLGSGRSYEQY
- | TRBV5-1 | ASSFRGRTDTQY
- | TRBV6-5 | ATGSSGELF
- | TRBV28 | ASQGTQETQY
few | TRBV5-1 | ASSLDRSPEAF
- | TRBV20-1 | SASGSDYQPQH
- | TRBV7-2 | ASSPASETQY
- | TRBV20-1 | SARPSGLSYNEQF
few | TRBV29-1 | SVATGSRASYEQY
few | TRBV7-2 | ASSPWGTETYEQY
- | TRBV12-3/TRBV12-4 | ASSFGTGGEDTEAF
few | TRBV3-1 | ASSRTAMGYEQY
few | TRBV5-1 | ASSQRTAARLSDEQF
few | TRBV10-3 | AISESLGQGSNQPQH
- | TRBV6-2/TRBV6-3 | ASRDGQYEQY
few | TRBV29-1 | SIESGNTIY
- | TRBV5-6 | ASSPDRGREGGEAF
once | TRBV28 | ASSLSGTGSQETQY
few | TRBV5-1 | ASSLQPGTGVEQF
few | TRBV18 | ASSQTTSTIFYEQY
many | TRBV18 | ASSPPTGPNEKLF
many | TRBV5-1 | ASSSTGNYNSPLH
- | TRBV5-1 | ASSFQGADNSPLH
few | TRBV12-5 | ASGLDLSGEQF
many | TRBV20-1 | SVYGQVSNSNQPQH
few | TRBV12-3/TRBV12-4 | AIRERGSNYGYT
- | TRBV6-2/TRBV6-3 | ASSFSQGTTEAF
few | TRBV6-1 | ASNQRGSSNQPQH
- | TRBV18 | ASSPPALH
many | TRBV12-3/TRBV12-4 | ASSPDLWGIQY
many | TRBV29-1 | SVGQGLDNEQF
few | TRBV4-2 | ASSQEGAGEGDTQY
few | TRBV29-1 | SVAGTDDLAGELF
- | TRBV5-1 | ASSSGQGGSYEQY
- | TRBV7-2 | ASSLDRTGGGRGYT
- | TRBV10-3 | AISESTDGYT
- | TRBV6-5 | ASSYLPGLNNEQF
- | TRBV20-1 | SARDPAEAGRASFYT
- | TRBV4-2 | ASSQGDRVSTEAF
- | TRBV5-4 | ASRQQAGGLDEQF
- | TRBV4-1 | ASSQDRLAGQTQY
- | TRBV9 | ASSVAPDSTGNTIY
- | TRBV4-1 | ASSQEHDNTEAF
- | TRBV25-1 | ASSEHWEGWGYT
- | TRBV7-2 | ASSLGLAGGGQF